One T cell receptor (beta chain) is described in this entry. Its matching antigen is unknown. The sample belongs to a study of T-cell memory formation after mild COVID-19. Whole-study findings and limits: Mostly located in CM and EM were contracting CD4+ clones, with contracting CD8+ clones located in EMRA.

TCRdb re-called the 5' RACE reads through MiXCR, storing one row per CDR3 protein. This table holds 250,000 or so distinct CDR3 sequences, approximately 19% found once. The clonotype was recovered from a man younger than 35 who had mild COVID-19 (a few samples of this study predate the infection). Cell type and time point are not known. Input material: PBMCs or a T cell subset sorted from them (not recorded which).

The CDR3 sequence is CASSQDAGAGPAYEQYF. The CDR3, as DNA: TGCGCCAGCAGCCAAGACGCCGGGGCCGGTCCCGCCTACGAGCAGTACTTC. The chain is built from TRBV4-1 and TRBJ2-7, with D perhaps assigned TRBD1 or TRBD2 (5 bases each). Germline values: CDR1 MGHRA, CDR2 YSYEKL. This CDR3 has 17 residues. V lost 0 bases and J 2 bases, leaving 17 bases between the germline ends.